This T cell receptor (beta chain) comes out of a study of T-cell reconstitution after alpha-beta-depleted transplantation in children. During its preparation, the TCRbeta library received unique molecular identifiers. TCRdb re-analysed the PCR reads in MiXCR, keeping a single row per CDR3 protein. The sample contains around 200,000 distinct CDR3 sequences, 8.5% to 10% of which appear only once. CDR1 GTSNPN and CDR2 SVGIG come from the germline V gene (reference sequence). The CDR3 covers 13 residues. V was pared by 4 bases and J by 2 bases, with 12 bases between. The J gene is TRBJ2-7, the V gene TRBV30; maybe TRBD1 (6 bases). Source: PBMCs from the stem cell graft donor, taken from the stem cell graft. This TCR was recovered from a human donor who donated a stem cell graft to a child with acute lymphoblastic leukemia. CDR3 loop: CAWKGDGTYEQYF. CDR3 sequence (DNA): TGTGCCTGGAAGGGGGACGGAACCTACGAGCAGTACTTC.